This T cell receptor beta chain was found in a study of T cells after posttransplantation cyclophosphamide. Notes on the study in general: TRB clonality was highly associated with recipient CMV seropositivity and reactivation. Tissue-infiltrating T cells from skin or gut overlapped little with blood T cells. Later blood repertoires were often dominated by clones from the donor CD8+ memory compartment.

Germline V gene lookup returns CDR1 KGHSH and CDR2 LQKENI. The V gene end was trimmed by 0 bases and the J gene end by 5 bases; junction bases not matched to a gene: 6. The CDR3 has 15 residues. In regard to this clone: Its antigen is unidentified.

Using immunoSEQ multiplex PCR, the repertoire was profiled, and TCRdb retains in-frame clones only, with some absent. The sample lists tens of thousands of clones; roughly 93% were seen once. Peripheral blood was collected from the related graft donor on the marrow donation day. What was sequenced was PBMCs. V and J are TRBV18 and TRBJ2-5, with 7 bases lining up with TRBD1. This sequence originates from a woman aged 50 to 65 in good health and a related stem cell transplant donor. CDR3 nucleotides: TGTGCCAGCTCACCACCGGGACAGAGGGTGGAGACCCAGTACTTC. Translating it yields CASSPPGQRVETQYF.